This T cell receptor beta chain was retrieved from a study of blood T cell repertoires in COVID-19. Study overall: From the United States, Italy and Spain came samples of acute and convalescent COVID-19. PBMCs, B-cell-depleted T cells, or T cells were the source of the cDNA or gDNA that made up the material.

While infection was still active, Seattle patients were enrolled and then followed longitudinally. The germline V gene encodes CDR1 MNHEY and CDR2 SMNVEV (reference sequence). Trimming left V 5 bases short and J 4 bases short, with 17 bases between. CDR3 length: 15 residues. In the original processing: Amplification from reference gene primers served as the basis for estimated nucleated cell counts. Assay: immunoSEQ multiplex PCR; the TCRdb copy retains only in-frame clones and omits some. V and J calls and clone size are copied from that table; D and trimming were computed from the DNA. The repertoire holds approximately 200,000 clones, with 70% to 80% as singletons.

The TCR was taken from a woman aged 40 to 50 with COVID-19, enrolled during active disease. Sequencing was done on a sample of peripheral blood. The chain uses TRBV27 and TRBJ1-2; D gene ambiguous. CDR3 DNA: TGTGCCAGCAGTCTAGAGGGATCGGCTTTCTATGGCTACACCTTC. Its protein product is CASSLEGSAFYGYTF.